The 16 T cell receptor beta chains presented below share a single source sample, sequenced in a study of OX40 agonist ivuxolimab in advanced cancers. The assay was immunoSEQ multiplex PCR, and TCRdb's table has in-frame clones only and misses some. Among about 80,000 clones, almost 85% were seen once, and the ten largest hold 25%. Specimen: CD4+ or CD8+ T cells sorted from blood, collected in a trial of the OX40 agonist ivuxolimab. The receptor set was obtained from an adult with an advanced solid tumor such as melanoma, head and neck, liver or kidney cancer.

The V and J genes are TRBV27 and TRBJ2-7; TRBD1 matches 10 bases. V gave up 6 bases and J gave up 2 bases; unmatched junction bases: 7. The CDR3 sequence is 15 residues long. Germline V gene sequence: CDR1 MNHEY, CDR2 SMNVEV (reference sequence). DNA of the CDR3: TGTGCCAGCAGCAGACAGGGGGCGCTTCCCTACGAGCAGTACTTC. Its translation is CASSRQGALPYEQYF.

There are a few counts of this clone. The rearrangement uses TRBV15 and TRBJ1-5; D call uncertain. Germline V gives CDR1 LNHNV, CDR2 YYDKDF (reference sequence). The CDR3 contains 16 residues. V dropped 0 bases and J dropped 3 bases, with 12 bases sitting between them. The CDR3 here is CATSRDLDRSNQPQHF. As DNA, the CDR3 is TGTGCCACCAGCAGAGATTTGGATAGGTCCAATCAGCCCCAGCATTTT.

V usage is TRBV15 and J usage is TRBJ2-6; D is undetermined. Germline V gene lookup returns CDR1 LNHNV and CDR2 YYDKDF (reference sequence). The CDR3 totals 17 residues. Trimming stripped 0 bases from V and 0 bases from J, with 9 bases between. CDR3 protein: CATSRERRSSGANVLTF. As DNA, the CDR3 is TGTGCCACCAGCAGAGAAAGACGGTCCTCTGGGGCCAACGTCCTGACTTTC. Combining the CDR3 with reference TRBV15 and TRBJ2-6 gives the whole variable domain DAMVIQNPRYQVTQFGKPVTLSCSQTLNHNVMYWYQQKSSQAPKLLFHYYDKDFNNEADTPDNFQSRRPNTSFCFLDIRSPGLGDTAMYLCATSRERRSSGANVLTFGAGSRLTVL.

This clone has more than one count but fewer than ten. The chain links TRBV2 to TRBJ1-1, with D uncertain. The germline gives CDR1 SNHLY, CDR2 FYNNEI. Trimming cost V 7 bases and J 1 base, with 13 bases left between them. CDR3 length: 14 amino acids. The CDR3 here is CASTRNSQNTEAFF. The DNA of the CDR3 is TGTGCCAGCACCCGAAACTCACAGAACACTGAAGCTTTCTTT.

About this clone: The sample carries other DNA sequences with the same CDR3. This sequence joins TRBV2 and TRBJ2-1; D is uncertain. Germline CDR1 is SNHLY and CDR2 is FYNNEI. The CDR3 contains 11 residues. V dropped 9 bases and J dropped 2 bases, with 5 bases sitting between them. The CDR3 DNA is TGTGCCAGTGGGGCCTACAATGAGCAGTTCTTC. Protein product: CASGAYNEQFF. Supplemented by reference TRBV2 and TRBJ2-1, the full variable domain reads EPEVTQTPSHQVTQMGQEVILRCVPISNHLYFYWYRQILGQKVEFLVSFYNNEISEKSEIFDDQFSVERPDGSNFTLKIRSTKLEDSAMYFCASGAYNEQFFGPGTRLTVL.

In DNA form, the CDR3 reads TGCAGTGCTCGTCAGTCGGGTGAGCAGTTCTTC. It encodes CSARQSGEQFF. This sequence joins TRBV20-1 and TRBJ2-1, with D unclear. The CDR3 runs 11 residues. Germline V CDR1 and CDR2: DFQATT, SNEGSKA (reference sequence). V was shortened by 5 bases and J by 9 bases, with 11 bases between the two germline ends.

The V and J genes are TRBV4-3 and TRBJ1-3, with 11 bases fitting TRBD1. V lost 3 bases, J lost 4 bases, and 8 bases stayed unmatched. The CDR3 runs to 17 residues. CDR1 and CDR2 from the germline V gene are LGHNA and YSLEER. The CDR3 region is CASSQHKDRGPGNTIYF. The CDR3 DNA reads as TGCGCCAGCAGCCAGCATAAGGACAGGGGGCCAGGAAACACCATATATTTT.

CDR3 loop: CASSYYQGASYNEQFF. The CDR3 DNA sequence: TGTGCCAGCAGCTATTATCAAGGGGCCTCCTACAATGAGCAGTTCTTC. This chain links TRBV7-9 with TRBJ2-1; possibly TRBD1 for D (5 bases). This CDR3 has 16 residues. Germline loops: CDR1 SEHNR, CDR2 FQNEAQ (reference sequence). Between the trimmed V and J ends, which lost 4 bases and 0 bases, there was a span of 13 bases.

This clone showed up just a few times. The chain carries TRBV4-1 and TRBJ2-1; TRBD2 is a possible D gene (6 bases). This CDR3 is 15 amino acids long. V lost 7 bases, J lost 0 bases, and 13 bases lay in between. Germline loops: CDR1 MGHRA, CDR2 YSYEKL. CDR3 loop: CASTVVGLSYNEQFF. DNA for the CDR3: TGCGCCAGCACCGTCGTGGGACTCTCCTACAATGAGCAGTTCTTC.

This chain connects TRBV6-4 to TRBJ1-2, with 11 positions matching TRBD1. The CDR3 is made up of 13 amino acids. The V and J ends lost 7 bases and 7 bases, in that order; junction bases with no gene match: 5. CDR1 is MRHNA and CDR2 is SNTAGT in the germline V gene. The CDR3 spells CASTGQGASGYTF. The CDR3 bases are TGTGCCAGCACTGGACAGGGGGCGAGTGGCTACACCTTC.

The J gene is TRBJ2-3, the V gene TRBV6-1, with 8 bases lining up with TRBD1. This CDR3 comprises 16 residues. V lost 1 base and J lost 5; bases outside the gene matches: 8. Germline CDR1 reads MNHNS; CDR2 reads SASEGT. DNA for the CDR3: TGTGCCAGCAGTGAAGTACCAGGGGGCGTGGGAGATACGCAGTATTTT. Its translation: CASSEVPGGVGDTQYF.

This sequence joins TRBV5-1 and TRBJ2-2; 12 nucleotides align to TRBD2. Trimming took 5 bases from V and 4 from J; bases not matched to a gene: 3. This CDR3 region has 15 residues. In germline, CDR1 is SGHRS, CDR2 YFSETQ. The chain's CDR3 is CASRATSGGTGELFF. CDR3 sequence (DNA): TGCGCCAGCAGGGCGACTAGCGGGGGCACCGGGGAGCTGTTTTTT.

This chain links TRBV30 with TRBJ2-4; a weak D match, TRBD2 (5 bases). Germline CDR1 GTSNPN, CDR2 SVGIG (reference sequence). This CDR3 has 16 amino acids. V was shortened by 3 bases and J by 0 bases, with 15 bases between the two germline ends. The CDR3 is CAWSPYPGLAKNIQYF. The CDR3 DNA reads as TGTGCCTGGAGCCCATATCCTGGACTAGCCAAAAACATTCAGTACTTC.

The rearrangement joins TRBV6-1 to TRBJ1-4, with TRBD1 matching 8 bases. The germline gives CDR1 MNHNS, CDR2 SASEGT. J lost 11 bases, V lost 5 bases, and 4 bases had no gene match. The CDR3 contains 12 residues. This chain's CDR3 is CASSLRQGKLFF. For the CDR3, the DNA is TGTGCCAGCAGTCTAAGACAGGGGAAACTGTTTTTT.

The rearrangement joins TRBV19 to TRBJ2-2, with 10 bases identical to TRBD2. Germline lookup yields CDR1 LNHDA and CDR2 SQIVND (reference sequence). Trimming at V came to 6 bases and at J to 6 bases, leaving 13 bases not matched to a gene. CDR3 length: 17 amino acids. CDR3 nucleotides: TGTGCCAGTAGCCCCGGACGAGCGGGGGGGTTCTCCGGGGAGCTGTTTTTT. It specifies CASSPGRAGGFSGELFF.

The chain joins TRBV4-1 to TRBJ2-1; 7 positions agree with TRBD1. The V gene's germline CDR1 is MGHRA and CDR2 YSYEKL. Trimming at V came to 1 base and at J to 2 bases, leaving 17 bases not matched to a gene. The CDR3 contains 20 residues. The CDR3 bases are TGCGCCAGCAGCCAAGTAAAGGGGGCGAATCTCCTTAACCCCTACAATGAGCAGTTCTTC. Translating it yields CASSQVKGANLLNPYNEQFF.